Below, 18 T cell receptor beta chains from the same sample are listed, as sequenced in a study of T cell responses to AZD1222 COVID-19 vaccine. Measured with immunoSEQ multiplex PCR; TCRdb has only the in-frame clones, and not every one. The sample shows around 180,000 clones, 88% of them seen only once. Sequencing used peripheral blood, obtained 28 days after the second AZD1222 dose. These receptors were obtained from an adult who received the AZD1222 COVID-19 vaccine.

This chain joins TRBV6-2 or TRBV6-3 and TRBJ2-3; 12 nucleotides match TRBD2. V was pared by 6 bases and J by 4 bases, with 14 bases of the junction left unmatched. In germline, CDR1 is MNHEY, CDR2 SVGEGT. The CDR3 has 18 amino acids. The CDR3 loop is CASSPTPLAGGGPDTQYF. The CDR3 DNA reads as TGTGCCAGCAGCCCTACCCCCCTAGCGGGAGGGGGCCCAGATACGCAGTATTTT.

For the CDR3, the DNA is TGTGCCATCCCTCGTCAGGGACTCTATGGCTACACCTTC. It encodes CAIPRQGLYGYTF. J is TRBJ1-2 and V is TRBV12-3 or TRBV12-4; perhaps TRBD1 as D (5 bases). V lost 10 bases and J lost 4, with 16 bases in between. The CDR3 is 13 amino acids.

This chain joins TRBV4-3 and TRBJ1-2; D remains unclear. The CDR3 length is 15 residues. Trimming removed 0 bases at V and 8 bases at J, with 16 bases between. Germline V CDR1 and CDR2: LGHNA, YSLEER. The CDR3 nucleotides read TGCGCCAGCAGCCAAGAAGGTACCCTAGATCGGGGCTACACCTTC. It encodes CASSQEGTLDRGYTF.

The chain's CDR3 is CASSFGSYGYTF. As DNA, the CDR3 is TGTGCCAGCAGTTTTGGCAGCTATGGCTACACCTTC. The chain has TRBV12-3 or TRBV12-4 and TRBJ1-2, with unresolved D. V gave up 3 bases and J gave up 4 bases, with 6 bases separating them. There are 12 residues in the CDR3.

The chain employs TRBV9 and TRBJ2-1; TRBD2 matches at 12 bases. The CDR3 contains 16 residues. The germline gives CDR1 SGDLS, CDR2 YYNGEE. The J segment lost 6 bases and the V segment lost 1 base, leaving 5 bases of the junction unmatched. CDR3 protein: CASSVLTSGRSNEQFF. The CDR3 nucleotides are TGTGCCAGCAGCGTATTGACTAGCGGGAGATCCAATGAGCAGTTCTTC. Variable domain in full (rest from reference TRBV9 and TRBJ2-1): DSGVTQTPKHLITATGQRVTLRCSPRSGDLSVYWYQQSLDQGLQFLIQYYNGEERAKGNILERFSAQQFPDLHSELNLSSLELGDSALYFCASSVLTSGRSNEQFFGPGTRLTVL.

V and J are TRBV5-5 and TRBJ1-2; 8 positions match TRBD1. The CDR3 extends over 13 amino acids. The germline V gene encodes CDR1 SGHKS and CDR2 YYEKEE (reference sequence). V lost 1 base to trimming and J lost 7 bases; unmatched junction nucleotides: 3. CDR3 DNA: TGTGCCAGCAGCTTGCAGGGGGCTGGTGGCTACACCTTC. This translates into CASSLQGAGGYTF.

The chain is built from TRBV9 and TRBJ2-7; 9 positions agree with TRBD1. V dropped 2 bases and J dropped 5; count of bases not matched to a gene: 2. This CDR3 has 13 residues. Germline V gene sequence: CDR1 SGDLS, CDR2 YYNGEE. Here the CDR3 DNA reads TGTGCCAGCAGCGTTCGACAGGGGGACGAGCAGTACTTC. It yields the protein CASSVRQGDEQYF.

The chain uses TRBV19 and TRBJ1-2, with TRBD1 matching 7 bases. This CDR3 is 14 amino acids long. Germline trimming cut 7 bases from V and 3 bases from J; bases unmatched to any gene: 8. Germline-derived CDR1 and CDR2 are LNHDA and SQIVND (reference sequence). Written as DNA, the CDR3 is TGTGCCAGTACGCCGACAGGGACCTACTATGGCTACACCTTC. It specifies CASTPTGTYYGYTF.

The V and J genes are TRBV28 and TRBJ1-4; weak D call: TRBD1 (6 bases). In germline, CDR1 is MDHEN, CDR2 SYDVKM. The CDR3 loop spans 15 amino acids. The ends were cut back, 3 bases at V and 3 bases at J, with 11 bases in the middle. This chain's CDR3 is CASSLGGWSNEKLFF. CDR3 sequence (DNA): TGTGCCAGCAGTTTGGGGGGCTGGTCTAATGAAAAACTGTTTTTT.

The CDR3 loop is CASSLLGGSEAFF. CDR3 sequence (DNA): TGTGCCAGCAGTTTGTTGGGGGGATCTGAAGCTTTCTTT. The chain is built from TRBV11-1 and TRBJ1-1, with D possibly matching TRBD1 (5 bases). CDR1 is SGHAT, CDR2 FQDESV, per germline (reference sequence). V was trimmed by 6 bases and J by 6 bases, leaving 14 bases between them. The CDR3 length is 13 residues. The complete variable domain, with remaining parts taken from reference TRBV11-1 and TRBJ1-1, reads EAEVAQSPRYKITEKSQAVAFWCDPISGHATLYWYRQILGQGPELLVQFQDESVVDDSQLPKDRFSAERLKGVDSTLKIQPAELGDSAMYLCASSLLGGSEAFFGQGTRLTVV.

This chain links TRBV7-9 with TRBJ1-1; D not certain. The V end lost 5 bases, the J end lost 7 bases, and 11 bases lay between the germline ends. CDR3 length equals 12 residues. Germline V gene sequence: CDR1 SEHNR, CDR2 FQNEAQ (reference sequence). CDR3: CASSRLPLEAFF. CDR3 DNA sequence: TGTGCCAGCAGCCGCTTGCCCCTTGAAGCTTTCTTT.

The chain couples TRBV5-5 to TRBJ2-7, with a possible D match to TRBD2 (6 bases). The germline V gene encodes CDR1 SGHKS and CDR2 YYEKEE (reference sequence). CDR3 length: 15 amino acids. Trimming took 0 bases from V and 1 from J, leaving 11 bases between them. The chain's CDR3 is CASSLGVSGSYEQYF. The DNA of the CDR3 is TGTGCCAGCAGCTTGGGGGTTAGCGGTTCCTACGAGCAGTACTTC.

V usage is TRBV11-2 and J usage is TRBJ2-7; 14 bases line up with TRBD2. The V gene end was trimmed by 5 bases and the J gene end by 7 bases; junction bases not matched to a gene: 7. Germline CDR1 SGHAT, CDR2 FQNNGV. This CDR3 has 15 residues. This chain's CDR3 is CASSEGLAGVREQYF. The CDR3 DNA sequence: TGTGCCAGCAGCGAGGGACTAGCGGGAGTGAGGGAGCAGTACTTC.

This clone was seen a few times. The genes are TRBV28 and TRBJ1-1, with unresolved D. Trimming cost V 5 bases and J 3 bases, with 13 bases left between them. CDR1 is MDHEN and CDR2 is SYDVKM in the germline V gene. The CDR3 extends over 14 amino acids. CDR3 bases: TGTGCCAGCAGTAGGGCTGCCTTGTACACTGAAGCTTTCTTT. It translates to CASSRAALYTEAFF.

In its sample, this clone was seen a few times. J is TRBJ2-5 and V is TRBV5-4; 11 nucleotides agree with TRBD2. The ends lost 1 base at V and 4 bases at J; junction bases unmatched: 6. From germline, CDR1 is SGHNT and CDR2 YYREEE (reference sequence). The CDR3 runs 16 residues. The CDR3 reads CASSLFGTSGGETQYF. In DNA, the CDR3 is TGTGCCAGCAGCTTGTTTGGGACTAGCGGTGGAGAGACCCAGTACTTC.

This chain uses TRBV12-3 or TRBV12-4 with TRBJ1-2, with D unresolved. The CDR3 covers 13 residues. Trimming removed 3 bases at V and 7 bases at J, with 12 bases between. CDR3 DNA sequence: TGTGCCAGCAGTTTGCTAGGGCGACGTGGCTACACCTTC. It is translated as CASSLLGRRGYTF.

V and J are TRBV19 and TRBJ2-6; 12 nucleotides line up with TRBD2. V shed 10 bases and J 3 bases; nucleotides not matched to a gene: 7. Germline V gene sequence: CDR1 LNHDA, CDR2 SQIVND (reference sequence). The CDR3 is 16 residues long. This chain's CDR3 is CATRTSGMGGANVLTF. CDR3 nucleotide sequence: TGTGCCACCCGGACTAGCGGGATGGGTGGGGCCAACGTCCTGACTTTC.

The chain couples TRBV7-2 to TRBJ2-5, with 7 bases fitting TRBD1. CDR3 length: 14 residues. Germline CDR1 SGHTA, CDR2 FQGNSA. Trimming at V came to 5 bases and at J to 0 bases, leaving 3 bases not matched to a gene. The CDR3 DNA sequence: TGTGCCAGCAGCATACAGGGGTACCAAGAGACCCAGTACTTC. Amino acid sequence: CASSIQGYQETQYF.